This passage covers 10 T cell receptor beta chains from one sample sequenced in a study of blood T cell repertoires in COVID-19. The method was immunoSEQ multiplex PCR; TCRdb's version includes in-frame clones alone and lacks a portion of them. The sample has 200,000 to 300,000 clones, more than 85% seen once. The sequenced sample was peripheral blood. These receptors all stem from a woman aged 55-69 years with COVID-19, enrolled during active disease.

This CDR3 reads CASSKEGTGDSGANVLTF. CDR3 DNA: TGTGCCAGCAGCAAAGAAGGGACAGGGGACTCTGGGGCCAACGTCCTGACTTTC. The gene calls are TRBV21-1 and TRBJ2-6; the DNA was not compared with TRBD1, the D call given in the table. TRBV21-1 is a pseudogene segment. This CDR3 has 18 residues.

This chain links TRBV19 with TRBJ2-7; 15 nucleotides agree with TRBD2. Trimming cost V 2 bases and J 4 bases; bases outside gene matches: 3. CDR1 and CDR2 from the germline V gene are LNHDA and SQIVND (reference sequence). The CDR3 runs to 16 residues. The DNA for the CDR3 is TGTGCCAGTAGTATATTTGGGACTAGCGGGAGGTACGAGCAGTACTTC. It translates to CASSIFGTSGRYEQYF.

The genes are TRBV24-1 and TRBJ2-7; D might be TRBD1 (7 bases). V was cut by 3 bases and J by 2 bases, with 13 bases left in between. The germline V gene encodes CDR1 KGHDR and CDR2 SFDVKD. The CDR3 sequence is 15 residues long. Here the CDR3 reads CATSDRRDSPYEQYF. The DNA for the CDR3 is TGTGCCACCAGTGATCGGAGGGACAGTCCCTACGAGCAGTACTTC.

The chain joins TRBV5-1 to TRBJ2-7, with D possibly TRBD1 on 6 matching bases. The CDR3 is 14 residues long. Trimming left V 5 bases short and J 2 bases short, with 14 bases between. Germline V gives CDR1 SGHRS, CDR2 YFSETQ. This CDR3 reads CASRVGQTAYEQYF. DNA of the CDR3: TGCGCCAGCAGGGTGGGACAAACGGCCTACGAGCAGTACTTC.

This clone turned up a few times. This chain uses TRBV24-1 with TRBJ1-3; 8 positions agree with TRBD1. Trimming cost V 5 bases and J 4 bases; bases outside gene matches: 3. CDR3 length: 14 residues. Germline CDR1 reads KGHDR; CDR2 reads SFDVKD. The CDR3 coding sequence is TGTGCCACCAGTGCAGGGGGCGTAGGAAACACCATATATTTT. Protein product: CATSAGGVGNTIYF.

The chain is built from TRBV7-9 and TRBJ2-7; possible D gene TRBD2, 5 bases. The CDR3 contains 13 residues. Per the germline V gene, CDR1 is SEHNR and CDR2 is FQNEAQ (reference sequence). V lost 5 bases and J lost 6, with 14 bases in between. The CDR3 DNA follows: TGTGCCAGCAGCCACGGAGGAGGCAGCGAGCAGTACTTC. Encoded protein: CASSHGGGSEQYF.

In this sample, this clone turned up once. This chain connects TRBV10-3 to TRBJ2-7; 8 nucleotides match TRBD2. V shed 0 bases and J 4 bases; nucleotides not matched to a gene: 5. This CDR3 has 15 residues. CDR1 and CDR2 from the germline V gene are ENHRY and SYGVKD. CDR3 in amino acids: CAISESTSVGYEQYF. The CDR3 DNA reads TGTGCCATCAGTGAGTCGACTAGCGTAGGTTACGAGCAGTACTTC.

The rearrangement uses TRBV19 and TRBJ1-5; D is perhaps TRBD1 (5 bases). CDR1 is LNHDA and CDR2 is SQIVND in the germline V gene (reference sequence). Trimming cost V 5 bases and J 2 bases, with 10 bases left between them. CDR3 size: 14 residues. CDR3 coding DNA: TGTGCCAGTAGTGTCCGCAGGGGCAATCAGCCCCAGCATTTT. It translates to CASSVRRGNQPQHF.

This clone was counted a single time. The CDR3 DNA reads as TGTGCCAGCAGCCGGGGACAGGCAAATCCCTCCAATGAGCAGTTCTTC. The encoded protein is CASSRGQANPSNEQFF. The chain joins TRBV14 to TRBJ2-1; 8 bases map to TRBD1. With V trimmed by 4 bases and J by 6 bases, 11 bases remained unmatched. Per germline, CDR1 SGHDN and CDR2 FVKESK. The CDR3 contains 16 residues.

The V and J genes are TRBV7-9 and TRBJ2-1; 7 bases map to TRBD2. Unmatched junction bases numbered 5, after V lost 1 base and J lost 5 bases. The CDR3 sequence is 15 residues long. Per the germline V gene, CDR1 is SEHNR and CDR2 is FQNEAQ (reference sequence). For the CDR3, the DNA is TGTGCCAGCAGCTTAGGCAGCGGGATACACAATGAGCAGTTCTTC. Translation gives CASSLGSGIHNEQFF.